This T cell receptor beta chain comes out of a study of T cells expressing NK-cell markers. Per the germline V gene, CDR1 is ENHRY and CDR2 is SYGVKD. The CDR3 totals 12 residues. TCRdb re-called the 5' RACE reads, yielding one record per CDR3 amino acid sequence without DNA. The sample holds approximately 550,000 distinct CDR3 sequences. The V and J genes are TRBV10-3 and TRBJ1-5. This receptor was identified in a man aged 18 to 30 in good health. Source material: blood T cells: a sorted CD56 or NKG2C T cell subset, CD4+ or CD8+ T cells, or bulk PBMC T cells (not recorded which). The CDR3 reads CAVGRSNQPQHF.